The rows below give T cell receptor beta chains drawn from one sample of a study of T cells after posttransplantation cyclophosphamide. Profiled with immunoSEQ multiplex PCR; TCRdb holds only in-frame clones, not every one. This table holds about 22,000 clones, 97% found once. Material: naive CD4+ T cells sorted from PBMCs. All receptors come from a man in his forties or fifties in good health, CMV-negative, and a related stem cell transplant donor. Both conserved end residues are trimmed from each CDR3.

TRBJ1-2	TRBV4-3	15	ASSQIEFGRGRVGYT
TRBJ2-1	TRBV6-5	12	ASSYSDTRGEQF
TRBJ2-1	TRBV7-2	13	ASTLDSGGYNEQF
TRBJ1-2	TRBV5-1	14	ASSLASTRKNYGYT
TRBJ2-5	TRBV7-3	11	ASSLTGGETQY
TRBJ2-3	TRBV9	14	ASSVGLAGPTDTQY
TRBJ2-1	TRBV19	10	ASSTRTGLQF
TRBJ1-6	TRBV6-5	13	ASSYFSGENSPLH
TRBJ2-5	TRBV7-2	9	ASRQGETQY
NA	TRBV5-4	13	ASSFGQGRSYEQY
TRBJ1-3	TRBV7-8	13	ASSLARGGGNTIY
TRBJ2-6	TRBV15	14	ATSRPSGVGANVLT
TRBJ2-3	TRBV5-6	14	ASSFQGRQRTDTQY
TRBJ2-3	TRBV6-1	15	ASSAEGGGSSTDTQY
TRBJ2-7	TRBV7-9	12	ASTPAGGGDEQY
TRBJ2-1	TRBV27	14	ASTKIQGISYNEQF
TRBJ1-1	TRBV6-1	13	ASSDPGTRDTEAF
TRBJ2-5	TRBV5-1	13	ASSPGLAGQETQY
TRBJ1-2	TRBV25-1	13	ASSEKWSGYYGYT
TRBJ1-5	TRBV9	10	ASSQGGQPQH
TRBJ2-7	TRBV6-5	11	ASSHPQSYEQY
TRBJ2-3	TRBV7-9	12	ASSSDMVADTQY
TRBJ2-2	TRBV5-1	14	ASSLGQGGLIGELF
TRBJ2-7	TRBV5-4	14	ASSLGASGSSYEQY
TRBJ2-2	TRBV6-1	11	ATRTGEYGELF
TRBJ1-6	TRBV19	12	ASSAGQGGSPLH
TRBJ2-1	TRBV5-1	13	ASSSGTISYNEQF
TRBJ2-7	TRBV7-9	11	ASSLLYRSEQY
TRBJ2-1	TRBV19	13	ASSIRGSVYNEQF
TRBJ2-5	TRBV10-3	13	ATRNLSAHQETQY
TRBJ2-5	TRBV6-4	11	ASSEGRGETQY
TRBJ1-1	TRBV5-8	13	ASSLSTGQNTEAF
TRBJ2-1	TRBV27	13	ASSLLTSGNNEQF
TRBJ1-6	TRBV28	12	ASSRGGNNSPLH
TRBJ1-2	TRBV2	13	ASMSRQGSVGGYT
TRBJ2-4	TRBV11-1	13	ASSPGRQGKNIQY
TRBJ1-2	TRBV13	12	ASQIRRQQYGYT
TRBJ2-5	TRBV2	10	ASSDSQETQY
TRBJ1-6	TRBV6-4	13	ASSSGTGINSPLH
TRBJ2-7	TRBV7-3	12	ASSLAGSGYEQY
TRBJ2-2	TRBV6-6	13	ASSYSITVTGELF
TRBJ1-2	TRBV19	14	ASNRGQGALGYGYT
TRBJ1-6	TRBV7-2	12	ASSVGQVNSPLH